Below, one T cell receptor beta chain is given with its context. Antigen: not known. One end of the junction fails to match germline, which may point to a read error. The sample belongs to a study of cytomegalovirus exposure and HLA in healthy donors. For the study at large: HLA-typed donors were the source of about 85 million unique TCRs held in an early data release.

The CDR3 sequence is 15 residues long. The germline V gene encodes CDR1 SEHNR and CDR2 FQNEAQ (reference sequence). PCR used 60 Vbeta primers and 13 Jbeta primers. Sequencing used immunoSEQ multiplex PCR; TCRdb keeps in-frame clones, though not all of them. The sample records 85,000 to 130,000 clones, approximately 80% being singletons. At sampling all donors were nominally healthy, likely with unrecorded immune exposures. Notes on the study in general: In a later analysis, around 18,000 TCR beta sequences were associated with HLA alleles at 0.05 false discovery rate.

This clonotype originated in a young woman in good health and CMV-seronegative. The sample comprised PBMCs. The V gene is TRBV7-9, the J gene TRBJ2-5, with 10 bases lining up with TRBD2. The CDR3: CSSSLLLAGSTGQYF. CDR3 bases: TGTTCCAGCAGCCTGCTACTAGCGGGATCTACGGGCCAGTACTTC.